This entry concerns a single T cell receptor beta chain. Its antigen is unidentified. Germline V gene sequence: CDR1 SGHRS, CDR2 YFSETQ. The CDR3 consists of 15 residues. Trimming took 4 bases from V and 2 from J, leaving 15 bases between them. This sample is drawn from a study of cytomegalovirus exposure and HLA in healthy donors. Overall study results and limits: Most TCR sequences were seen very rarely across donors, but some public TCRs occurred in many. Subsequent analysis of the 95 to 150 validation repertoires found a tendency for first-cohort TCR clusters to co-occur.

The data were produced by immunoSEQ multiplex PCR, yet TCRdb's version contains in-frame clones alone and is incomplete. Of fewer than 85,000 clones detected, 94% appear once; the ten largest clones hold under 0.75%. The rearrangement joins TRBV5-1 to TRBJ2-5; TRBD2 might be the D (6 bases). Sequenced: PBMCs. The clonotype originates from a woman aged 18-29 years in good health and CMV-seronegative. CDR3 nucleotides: TGCGCCAGCAGCGATCAGCGGGTGCCGCAAGAGACCCAGTACTTC. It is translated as CASSDQRVPQETQYF.